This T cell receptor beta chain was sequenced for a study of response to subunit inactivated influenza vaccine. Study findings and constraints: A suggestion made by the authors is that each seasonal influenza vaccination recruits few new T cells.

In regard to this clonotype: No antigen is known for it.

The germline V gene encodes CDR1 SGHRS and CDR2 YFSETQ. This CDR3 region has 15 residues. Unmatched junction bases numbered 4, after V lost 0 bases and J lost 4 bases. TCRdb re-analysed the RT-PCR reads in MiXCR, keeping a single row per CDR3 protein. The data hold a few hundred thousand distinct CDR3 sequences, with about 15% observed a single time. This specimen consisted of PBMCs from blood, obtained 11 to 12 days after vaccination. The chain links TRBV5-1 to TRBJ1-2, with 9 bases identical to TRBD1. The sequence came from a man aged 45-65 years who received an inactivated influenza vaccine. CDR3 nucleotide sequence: TGCGCCAGCAGCTTGGCCGGGACAGGGCGCTATGGCTACACCTTC. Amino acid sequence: CASSLAGTGRYGYTF. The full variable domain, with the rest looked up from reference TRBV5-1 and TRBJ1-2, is KAGVTQTPRYLIKTRGQQVTLSCSPISGHRSVSWYQQTPGQGLQFLFEYFSETQRNKGNFPGRFSGRQFSNSRSEMNVSTLELGDSALYLCASSLAGTGRYGYTFGSGTRLTVV.